The clone carrying this TCR beta chain came up a few times. The antigen is undetermined. The CDR3 contains 13 residues. Germline CDR1 and CDR2: LNHDA and SQIVND (reference sequence). V lost 0 bases and J lost 7, with 6 bases in between. A TCRbeta library incorporating unique molecular identifiers was prepared. One entry per CDR3 protein, called by TCRdb with MiXCR from the PCR reads. The table has 75,000 to 80,000 distinct CDR3 sequences, 15% to 20% seen once; the top ten hold roughly half. This sample was included in a study of T-cell reconstitution after alpha-beta-depleted transplantation in children. Findings and caveats of the study: A year had passed since transplant, and T-cell counts and diversity by then came mostly from newly produced T cells.

This clonotype was sampled from a male patient aged 2-9 years who had a stem cell transplant for acute lymphoblastic leukemia, so the T cells may come from the graft donor. The rearrangement links TRBV19 to TRBJ2-2; D is ambiguous. The source material was PBMCs, mostly from graft donor cells, sampled 360 days after TCRalphabeta/CD19-depleted stem cell transplant. CDR3 sequence (DNA): TGTGCCAGTAGTATAGAGGCAGACGGGGAGCTGTTTTTT. It specifies CASSIEADGELFF.